Listed here are 9 T cell receptor beta chains from one sample, sequenced in a study of CD8+ T cells in alopecia areata (dated by TCRdb to 2016 to 2018). Libraries were constructed by the immunoSEQ multiplex PCR assay. RNA was extracted from all samples and reverse transcribed into cDNA as template for TCR sequencing. The immuneACCESS repertoire file appears here via TCRdb, limited to in-frame rearrangements. These files lack a portion of the clones; in checked studies, under half of the deficit traces to unresolved V genes, and the cause of the others is not known. This sample lists around 120,000 clones; around 64% were detected once. 2.5% to 3.5% of the sample rests with the top ten. The specimen sequenced was CD4+ T cells sorted from blood. The receptors come from a human donor in good health.

Of note for this clone: This may be a read error: a much more frequent sequence differs by one nucleotide. V and J are TRBV5-1 and TRBJ2-5; D gene uncertain. Germline V lookup: CDR1 SGHRS, CDR2 YFSETQ. Trimming left V 1 base short and J 1 base short, with 8 bases between. CDR3 size: 14 residues. The CDR3 region is CASSLSGRQETQYF. Here the CDR3 DNA reads TGCGCCAGCAGCTTGTCCGGGCGCCAAGAGACCCAGTACTTC.

This clone was observed a handful of times. The V and J genes are TRBV2 and TRBJ2-1; 9 bases are shared with TRBD1. Germline lookup yields CDR1 SNHLY and CDR2 FYNNEI. With 10 bases clipped from V and 4 bases from J, the junction kept 8 bases outside the gene matches. CDR3 length: 14 amino acids. CDR3 protein: CATSGQGNYNEQFF. The CDR3 DNA sequence: TGTGCCACCTCGGGACAGGGAAATTACAATGAGCAGTTCTTC.

The genes are TRBV29-1 and TRBJ1-2; no firm D call. Trimming removed 7 bases at V and 8 bases at J, with 14 bases between. Germline V gene data show CDR1 as SQVTM and CDR2 as ANQGSEA. The CDR3 sequence is 11 residues long. CDR3 protein: CSAQTSKGYTF. The DNA of the CDR3 is TGCAGCGCCCAAACGTCAAAGGGCTACACCTTC. The variable domain in full, completed from reference TRBV29-1 and TRBJ1-2, reads SAVISQKPSRDICQRGTSLTIQCQVDSQVTMMFWYRQQPGQSLTLIATANQGSEATYESGFVIDKFPISRPNLTFSTLTVSNMSPEDSSIYLCSAQTSKGYTFGSGTRLTVV.

J is TRBJ1-1 and V is TRBV30; maybe TRBD1 (6 bases). Germline V gives CDR1 GTSNPN, CDR2 SVGIG (reference sequence). The CDR3 is 10 amino acids. The V end lost 6 bases, the J end lost 8 bases, and 10 bases lay between the germline ends. The CDR3 loop reads CACLTGEAFF. The CDR3 DNA is TGTGCCTGCCTAACAGGGGAAGCTTTCTTT.

The genes are TRBV2 and TRBJ1-1; TRBD1 agrees at 8 bases. Unmatched junction bases numbered 9, after V lost 11 bases and J lost 1 base. CDR3 length: 14 amino acids. Germline-derived CDR1 and CDR2 are SNHLY and FYNNEI. Here the CDR3 DNA reads TGTGCCGAGACGCAGGGGGCTAAGAACACTGAAGCTTTCTTT. This encodes CAETQGAKNTEAFF.

This clone has just a few counts. The rearrangement uses TRBV5-1 and TRBJ2-3; D gene uncertain. This CDR3 region has 15 residues. Trimming stripped 3 bases from V and 2 bases from J, with 13 bases between. CDR1 is SGHRS, CDR2 YFSETQ, per germline. The CDR3 is CASSSSTIITDTQYF. In nucleotides, the CDR3 is TGCGCCAGCAGCTCCTCGACAATCATCACAGATACGCAGTATTTT.

As to this clone: At one end the junction does not follow the germline gene, possibly because of a read error. V usage is TRBV6-5 and J usage is TRBJ2-5; no firm D call. Per germline, CDR1 MNHEY and CDR2 SVGAGI. The CDR3 runs 11 residues. The CDR3 DNA sequence: TGTGCCAGCAGTTCCCAACAGACCCAGTACTTC. It codes for CASSSQQTQYF.

The rearrangement uses TRBV7-2 and TRBJ1-1, with D uncertain. Germline values: CDR1 SGHTA, CDR2 FQGNSA. The CDR3 runs to 15 residues. V shed 0 bases and J shed 11 bases, with 19 bases lying between them. The CDR3 bases are TGTGCCAGCAGCTTAGCCCCCCAGGTGCGAACAATGGCTTTCTTT. This codes for CASSLAPQVRTMAFF.

This clone has only one observation. The gene calls are TRBV9 and TRBJ1-2; no definite D call. The CDR3 is made up of 12 amino acids. Trimming took 3 bases from V and 8 from J, leaving 11 bases between them. Germline V CDR1 and CDR2: SGDLS, YYNGEE. This CDR3 is CASSAPPGGYTF. The CDR3 nucleotides are TGTGCCAGCAGCGCTCCGCCCGGGGGCTACACCTTC.